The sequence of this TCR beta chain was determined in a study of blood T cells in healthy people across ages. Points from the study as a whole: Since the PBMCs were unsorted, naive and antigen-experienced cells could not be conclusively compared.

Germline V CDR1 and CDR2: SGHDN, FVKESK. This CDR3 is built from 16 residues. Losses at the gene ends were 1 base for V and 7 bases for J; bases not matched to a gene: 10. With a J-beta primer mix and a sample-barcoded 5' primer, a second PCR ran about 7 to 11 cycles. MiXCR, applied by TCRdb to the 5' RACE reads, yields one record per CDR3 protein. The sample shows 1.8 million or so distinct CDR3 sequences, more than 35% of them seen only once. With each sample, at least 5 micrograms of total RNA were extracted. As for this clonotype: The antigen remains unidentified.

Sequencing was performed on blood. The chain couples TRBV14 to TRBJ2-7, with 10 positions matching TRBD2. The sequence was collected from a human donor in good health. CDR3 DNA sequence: TGTGCCAGCAGCCAAGTAAATAGCGGGGGGCCTTCTGAGCAGTACTTC. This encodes CASSQVNSGGPSEQYF.